The entry below gives a single TCR beta chain sequence along with its context. Participants' reported clinical history set cohort assignment. These data originate in a study of blood T cell repertoires in COVID-19. Clones were read by immunoSEQ multiplex PCR, and TCRdb kept only the in-frame ones, dropping some. This table has fewer than 200,000 clones, about four fifths appearing once. This receptor was identified in a woman aged 50 to 60 in a cohort exposed to, infected with or recovered from COVID-19 (not recorded which). Sequenced: PBMCs or T cells enriched from blood (not recorded which).

The CDR3 sequence: CASSYIAGGGNEQFF. CDR3 nucleotides: TGTGCCAGCAGTTACATTGCGGGAGGTGGCAATGAGCAGTTCTTC. The chain couples TRBV6-5 to TRBJ2-1; 8 bases fit TRBD2. The V and J ends lost 2 bases and 6 bases, in that order; junction bases with no gene match: 6. This CDR3 spans 15 amino acids. Per the germline V gene, CDR1 is MNHEY and CDR2 is SVGAGI.